These 8 T cell receptor beta chains originate from one sample sequenced in a study of blood T cell repertoires in COVID-19. Sequenced by immunoSEQ multiplex PCR; TCRdb stores in-frame clones only, minus some. The data show roughly 87,000 clones, about 84% seen once. The sequenced sample was peripheral blood. The origin of the receptors is a man aged 50 to 59 with active COVID-19.

The J gene is TRBJ2-5, the V gene TRBV3-1 (or the pseudogene TRBV3-2); tentatively, D is TRBD2 (6 bases). The CDR3 length is 13 residues. The V end was cut by 8 bases, the J end by 2 bases, with 12 bases between. Germline V gives CDR1 LGHDT, CDR2 YNNKEL (reference sequence). DNA for the CDR3: TGTGCCAGCGGGTGGGACTCTCAAGAGACCCAGTACTTC. Its protein is CASGWDSQETQYF.

The chain uses TRBV5-1 and TRBJ2-2, with 7 nucleotides matching TRBD1. This CDR3 is built from 16 residues. Germline V gene sequence: CDR1 SGHRS, CDR2 YFSETQ. V lost 4 bases and J lost 2; bases outside the gene matches: 8. Written as DNA, the CDR3 is TGCGCCAGCAGCCCACTACAGGGGCTTAACACCGGGGAGCTGTTTTTT. This translates into CASSPLQGLNTGELFF.

The chain joins TRBV15 to TRBJ1-1, with TRBD1 matching 8 bases. There are 15 residues in the CDR3. Per germline, CDR1 LNHNV and CDR2 YYDKDF (reference sequence). V dropped 5 bases and J dropped 7; count of bases not matched to a gene: 12. The CDR3: CATSGQTGARSEAFF. The CDR3 DNA follows: TGTGCCACCAGCGGCCAGACAGGGGCGAGAAGTGAAGCTTTCTTT.

The rearrangement links TRBV28 to TRBJ2-2; 7 nucleotides align to TRBD1. The CDR3 is made up of 14 amino acids. Germline trimming cut 2 bases from V and 3 bases from J; bases unmatched to any gene: 0. Germline V lookup: CDR1 MDHEN, CDR2 SYDVKM. The CDR3 DNA reads as TGTGCCAGCAGTTTACAGGGGGACACCGGGGAGCTGTTTTTT. Translated, it gives CASSLQGDTGELFF.

This clone showed up just once. J is TRBJ2-5 and V is TRBV30; 9 bases are shared with TRBD2. CDR3 length equals 15 residues. The V gene end was trimmed by 3 bases and the J gene end by 5 bases; junction bases not matched to a gene: 10. Germline CDR1 GTSNPN, CDR2 SVGIG (reference sequence). The CDR3 spells CAWRFPGLAGETQYF. The DNA of the CDR3 is TGTGCCTGGAGATTTCCGGGACTAGCAGGGGAGACCCAGTACTTC. The full variable domain, completed using reference TRBV30 and TRBJ2-5, is SQTIHQWPATLVQPVGSPLSLECTVEGTSNPNLYWYRQAAGRGLQLLFYSVGIGQISSEVPQNLSASRPQDRQFILSSKKLLLSDSGFYLCAWRFPGLAGETQYFGPGTRLLVL.

The chain uses TRBV7-9 and TRBJ1-1; weak D call: TRBD1 (6 bases). Germline V lookup: CDR1 SEHNR, CDR2 FQNEAQ (reference sequence). V was trimmed by 0 bases and J by 3 bases, leaving 8 bases between them. The CDR3 runs 14 residues. The CDR3 DNA sequence: TGTGCCAGCAGCTTAGCCCCAGGGGACACTGAAGCTTTCTTT. It codes for CASSLAPGDTEAFF. Full variable domain (rest looked up from reference TRBV7-9 and TRBJ1-1): DTGVSQNPRHKITKRGQNVTFRCDPISEHNRLYWYRQTLGQGPEFLTYFQNEAQLEKSRLLSDRFSAERPKGSFSTLEIQRTEQGDSAMYLCASSLAPGDTEAFFGQGTRLTVV.

There are many counts of this clone. This chain connects TRBV28 to TRBJ2-7; no clear D. CDR1 is MDHEN and CDR2 is SYDVKM in the germline V gene. V was trimmed by 8 bases and J by 6 bases, leaving 11 bases between them. The CDR3 consists of 11 residues. The CDR3 loop reads CASGYRGEQYF. In DNA, the CDR3 is TGTGCCAGCGGATACCGAGGCGAGCAGTACTTC. The full variable domain, with the rest looked up from reference TRBV28 and TRBJ2-7, is DVKVTQSSRYLVKRTGEKVFLECVQDMDHENMFWYRQDPGLGLRLIYFSYDVKMKEKGDIPEGYSVSREKKERFSLILESASTNQTSMYLCASGYRGEQYFGPGTRLTVT.

The chain uses TRBV30 and TRBJ1-5, with a tentative D call TRBD1 (6 bases). Germline CDR1 reads GTSNPN; CDR2 reads SVGIG (reference sequence). V lost 0 bases and J 4 bases, leaving 13 bases between the germline ends. The CDR3 has 15 amino acids. CDR3 residues: CAWSVGGLGNQPQHF. The CDR3 DNA reads TGTGCCTGGAGTGTGGGGGGGCTAGGGAATCAGCCCCAGCATTTT. Full variable domain (rest looked up from reference TRBV30 and TRBJ1-5): SQTIHQWPATLVQPVGSPLSLECTVEGTSNPNLYWYRQAAGRGLQLLFYSVGIGQISSEVPQNLSASRPQDRQFILSSKKLLLSDSGFYLCAWSVGGLGNQPQHFGDGTRLSIL.